A selection of T cell receptor beta chains follows, all from one sample in a study of technical replicates of blood from several donors. Using immunoSEQ multiplex PCR, the repertoire was profiled, and TCRdb retains in-frame clones only, with some absent. The data contain some 80,000 clones, 90% to 95% of them singletons. The sequencing input was T cells isolated from PBMCs. Receptor source: a human donor in good health. CDR3s include the opening cysteine and the closing phenylalanine or tryptophan. A D gene is named only where the DNA matches it firmly. Clone sizes are given selectively: once, few, many, or a class where the clone is expanded.

TRBV29-1	TRBD2	NA	TRBJ2-5	CSVEARLAVQETQYF	TGCAGCGTTGAAGCCAGGCTAGCGGTGCAAGAGACCCAGTACTTC
TRBV4-2	NA	few	TRBJ1-1	CASSDGHLEAFF	TGTGCCAGCAGCGACGGACACCTTGAAGCTTTCTTT
TRBV7-9	NA	NA	TRBJ1-2	CASSLGSGFYGYTF	TGTGCCAGCAGCTTAGGGTCAGGGTTCTATGGCTACACCTTC
TRBV19	TRBD2	NA	TRBJ2-1	CASSEHEREYLDNEQFF	TGTGCCAGTAGCGAACACGAGCGGGAGTATCTAGACAATGAGCAGTTCTTC
TRBV2	TRBD1	once	TRBJ1-2	CASSEIRTGAVYGYTF	TGTGCCAGCAGTGAGATTAGGACAGGGGCGGTCTATGGCTACACCTTC
TRBV5-8	TRBD2	NA	TRBJ2-1	CASSFGTSEYNEQFF	TGTGCCAGCAGCTTCGGGACTAGCGAGTACAATGAGCAGTTCTTC
TRBV5-4	NA	NA	TRBJ2-3	CASSLEGVIDTQYF	TGTGCCAGCAGCTTGGAGGGAGTTATAGATACGCAGTATTTT
TRBV7-3	NA	NA	TRBJ2-2	CASSPAVGTGELFF	TGTGCCAGCAGCCCAGCGGTTGGCACCGGGGAGCTGTTTTTT
TRBV4-1	NA	NA	TRBJ2-7	CASSHPQGSEQYF	TGCGCCAGCAGCCATCCACAGGGAAGCGAGCAGTACTTC
TRBV10-2	NA	NA	TRBJ1-2	CASSAVDYGYTF	TGCGCCAGCAGTGCAGTCGACTATGGCTACACCTTC
TRBV6-5	TRBD2	NA	TRBJ2-7	CASSPGLEFYEQYF	TGTGCCAGCAGTCCGGGACTAGAATTTTACGAGCAGTACTTC
TRBV7-9	TRBD2	NA	TRBJ2-5	CASLLPGSGRAVETQYF	TGTGCCAGTCTCCTCCCGGGTAGCGGGAGGGCAGTTGAGACCCAGTACTTC
TRBV6-1	NA	NA	TRBJ1-4	CASSAGIPNEKLFF	TGTGCCAGCAGTGCCGGGATACCTAATGAAAAACTGTTTTTT
TRBV7-6	TRBD1	NA	TRBJ2-7	CASSPTGYEQYF	TGTGCCAGCAGCCCGACAGGGTACGAGCAGTACTTC
TRBV5-8	TRBD1	once	TRBJ1-4	CASLGSIQGEVEKLFF	TGTGCCAGCTTGGGCTCGATACAGGGGGAGGTTGAAAAACTGTTTTTT
TRBV5-3	NA	NA	TRBJ2-7	CARSLKGFDGAAPVDYEQYF	TGTGCCAGAAGCTTGAAAGGCTTTGATGGTGCGGCGCCAGTTGATTACGAGCAGTACTTC
TRBV4-1	NA	NA	TRBJ1-3	CASSQGGANGNTIYF	TGCGCCAGCAGCCAAGGGGGCGCAAATGGAAACACCATATATTTT
TRBV5-4	NA	NA	TRBJ1-1	CASSLGGGTEAFF	TGTGCCAGCAGCTTGGGAGGGGGCACTGAAGCTTTCTTT
TRBV4-1	NA	once	TRBJ2-5	CASSQTGTTSETQYF	TGCGCCAGCAGCCAGACAGGTACCACAAGCGAGACCCAGTACTTC
TRBV2	TRBD1	NA	TRBJ2-3	CASIYQGADTQYF	TGTGCCAGCATATACCAGGGGGCAGATACGCAGTATTTT
TRBV27	TRBD1	NA	TRBJ1-1	CASSLRTGLTEAFF	TGTGCCAGCAGCCTAAGGACAGGGTTGACTGAAGCTTTCTTT
TRBV6-5	NA	NA	TRBJ1-4	CASSLTGSNEKLFF	TGTGCCAGCAGCCTTACAGGGTCTAATGAAAAACTGTTTTTT
TRBV30	NA	NA	TRBJ1-2	CAWSGGDGYGYTF	TGTGCCTGGAGTGGGGGGGACGGTTATGGCTACACCTTC
TRBV7-2	TRBD1	NA	TRBJ2-4	CASSRRDRGQKNIQYF	TGTGCCAGCAGCCGCCGGGACAGGGGTCAAAAAAACATTCAGTACTTC
TRBV19	TRBD1	NA	TRBJ2-7	CASSRQGSYEQYF	TGTGCCAGTAGCAGACAGGGGAGCTACGAGCAGTACTTC
TRBV5-6	NA	NA	TRBJ2-6	CASSAGTGANVLTF	TGTGCCAGCAGCGCCGGGACAGGGGCCAACGTCCTGACTTTC
TRBV7-8	NA	NA	TRBJ1-5	CASSLREGGGSNQPQHF	TGTGCCAGCAGCTTACGGGAGGGAGGGGGTAGCAATCAGCCCCAGCATTTT
TRBV27	TRBD1	NA	TRBJ1-5	CASSLSNRGGNQPQHF	TGTGCCAGCAGTTTATCGAACAGGGGCGGCAATCAGCCCCAGCATTTT
TRBV6-5	TRBD1	NA	TRBJ1-4	CASSYSTGGANEKLFF	TGTGCCAGCAGTTACTCGACAGGGGGAGCTAATGAAAAACTGTTTTTT
TRBV27	NA	NA	TRBJ2-7	CASSFPPMAEQYF	TGTGCCAGCAGTTTCCCCCCCATGGCCGAGCAGTACTTC
TRBV7-2	NA	NA	TRBJ1-3	CASSLEGPGLGNTIYF	TGTGCCAGCAGCTTAGAGGGGCCAGGGCTTGGAAACACCATATATTTT
TRBV5-1	NA	NA	TRBJ1-2	CASSLGRVDGYTF	TGCGCCAGCAGCTTAGGCAGGGTTGATGGCTACACCTTC
TRBV4-3	NA	NA	TRBJ1-2	CASSQLQGIGYTF	TGCGCCAGCAGCCAACTTCAGGGGATTGGCTACACCTTC
TRBV9	NA	NA	TRBJ2-7	CASSSAGLSYEQYF	TGTGCCAGCAGCTCAGCGGGCCTCTCCTACGAGCAGTACTTC
TRBV7-3	TRBD2	NA	TRBJ2-1	CASSSFSGRAFNEQFF	TGTGCCAGCAGCTCCTTCAGCGGGAGGGCCTTCAATGAGCAGTTCTTC
TRBV18	NA	NA	TRBJ1-1	CASSASGIGTEAFF	TGTGCCAGCTCGGCGTCGGGGATTGGCACTGAAGCTTTCTTT
TRBV5-1	NA	NA	TRBJ2-7	CASSWDPGRGTSYEQYF	TGCGCCAGCAGCTGGGATCCGGGACGGGGGACCTCCTACGAGCAGTACTTC
TRBV9	TRBD1	NA	TRBJ2-7	CASSGHRGSYEQYF	TGTGCCAGCAGCGGACACAGGGGGAGCTACGAGCAGTACTTC
TRBV5-4	TRBD2	NA	TRBJ2-5	CASTSGDSGSIAQYF	TGTGCCAGCACGTCCGGTGATAGCGGGAGTATAGCCCAGTACTTC
TRBV27	NA	NA	TRBJ1-4	CASSLPIREDEEKLFF	TGTGCCAGCAGTTTACCAATCAGGGAGGACGAGGAAAAACTGTTTTTT
TRBV7-2	NA	NA	TRBJ2-1	CASSLAETYNEQFF	TGTGCCAGCAGCTTAGCAGAGACCTACAATGAGCAGTTCTTC
TRBV28	TRBD1	few	TRBJ1-1	CASTLQGYTEAFF	TGTGCCAGCACCCTACAGGGGTATACTGAAGCTTTCTTT